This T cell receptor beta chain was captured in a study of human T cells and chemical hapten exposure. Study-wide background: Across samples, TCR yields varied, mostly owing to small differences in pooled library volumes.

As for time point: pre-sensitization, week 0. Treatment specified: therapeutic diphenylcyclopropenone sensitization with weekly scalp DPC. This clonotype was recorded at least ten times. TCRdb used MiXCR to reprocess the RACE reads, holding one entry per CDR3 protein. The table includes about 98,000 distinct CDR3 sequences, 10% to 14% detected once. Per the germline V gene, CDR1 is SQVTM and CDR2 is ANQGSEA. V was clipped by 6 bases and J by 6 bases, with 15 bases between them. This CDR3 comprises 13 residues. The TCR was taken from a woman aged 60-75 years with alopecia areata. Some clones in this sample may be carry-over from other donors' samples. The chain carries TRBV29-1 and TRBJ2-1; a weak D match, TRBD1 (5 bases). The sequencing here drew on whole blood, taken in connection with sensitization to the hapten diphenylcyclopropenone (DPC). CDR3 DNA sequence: TGCAGCGTCGACAGCGAAAGAGGCAATGAGCAGTTCTTC. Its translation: CSVDSERGNEQFF.